The source of this T cell receptor beta chain is a study of memory CD4+ T cells and cytomegalovirus serostatus. The protocol was immunoSEQ multiplex PCR, while the TCRdb copy is restricted to in-frame clones and leaves out a portion. The profile covers about 75,000 clones, with around 78% appearing a single time and just over 2.5% taken by the ten largest. Single viable CD3+CD4+CD8-CD45RO+ cells were sorted as the memory CD4+ T cells. Sequenced input: memory CD4+ T cells from blood. The source of this sequence is an adult in good health and CMV-seropositive.

In DNA, the CDR3 is TGTGCCTGGAGCCTGGCAGTATCCTACAATGAGCAGTTCTTC. Protein product: CAWSLAVSYNEQFF. V is TRBV30 and J is TRBJ2-1; D remains ambiguous. The germline V and J ends were trimmed by 3 bases and 1 base, with 10 bases remaining between them. The CDR3 spans 14 residues. Germline assignment: CDR1 GTSNPN and CDR2 SVGIG (reference sequence).